Listed here are 26 T cell receptor beta chains from one sample, sequenced in a study of shared clonotypes between healthy human individuals (dated by TCRdb to 2018 to 2020). The method was the immunoSEQ multiplex PCR assay. Held by TCRdb, this immuneACCESS table contains in-frame sequences only and omits some clones. Under half of the omission traces to an unresolved V gene where checked; the cause of the rest is unknown. The sample profile shows about 680,000 clones; around 73% of them were found once. Around 2% of the sample is taken by the ten largest. The sequencing sample was made of memory CD4+ T cells sorted from blood. The cell subset or site tag for this specimen amounts to: CD45RA-negative fraction. The receptors stem from a woman aged 30 to 39 in good health.

This clone occurred a few times. The CDR3: CASSLRWPEAFF. The CDR3 DNA sequence: TGTGCCAGCAGTTTAAGATGGCCTGAAGCTTTCTTT. V usage is TRBV28 and J usage is TRBJ1-1, with D unclear. V was clipped by 2 bases and J by 6 bases, with 7 bases between them. The germline V gene has CDR1 MDHEN and CDR2 SYDVKM. The CDR3 totals 12 residues. Full variable domain (remainder filled in from reference TRBV28 and TRBJ1-1): DVKVTQSSRYLVKRTGEKVFLECVQDMDHENMFWYRQDPGLGLRLIYFSYDVKMKEKGDIPEGYSVSREKKERFSLILESASTNQTSMYLCASSLRWPEAFFGQGTRLTVV.

This clone occurred a few times. The genes are TRBV7-7 and TRBJ2-5; 9 bases align to TRBD2. Germline V gene sequence: CDR1 SSHAT, CDR2 FNYEAQ (reference sequence). V trimming: 1 base; J trimming: 5 bases; junction bases outside the gene matches: 5. This CDR3 is built from 15 residues. DNA of the CDR3: TGTGCCAGCAGCTTAGGGCTAGCGGGAAGGGAGACCCAGTACTTC. It translates to CASSLGLAGRETQYF.

The chain combines TRBV29-1 with TRBJ1-5, with 7 bases identical to TRBD1. V was pared by 6 bases and J by 6 bases, with 8 bases of the junction left unmatched. Germline values: CDR1 SQVTM, CDR2 ANQGSEA. The CDR3 has 13 residues. For the CDR3, the DNA is TGCAGCGTCGGAGGGGGCGCGGGTCAGCCCCAGCATTTT. It translates to CSVGGGAGQPQHF. Variable domain in full (rest from reference TRBV29-1 and TRBJ1-5): SAVISQKPSRDICQRGTSLTIQCQVDSQVTMMFWYRQQPGQSLTLIATANQGSEATYESGFVIDKFPISRPNLTFSTLTVSNMSPEDSSIYLCSVGGGAGQPQHFGDGTRLSIL.

The rearrangement joins TRBV28 to TRBJ2-7, with TRBD1 identical over 7 bases. The CDR3 is 14 amino acids. From germline, CDR1 is MDHEN and CDR2 SYDVKM. J gave up 4 bases and V 6 bases, and 9 bases lay outside the gene matches. CDR3 in amino acids: CASSLPGQRYEQYF. In DNA form, the CDR3 reads TGTGCCAGCAGCCTCCCGGGACAGCGATACGAGCAGTACTTC.

The V gene is TRBV7-9, the J gene TRBJ2-2; D is ambiguous. V was cut by 2 bases and J by 1 base, with 5 bases left in between. Germline-derived CDR1 and CDR2 are SEHNR and FQNEAQ (reference sequence). The CDR3 is made up of 14 amino acids. CDR3 sequence: CASSLTGNTGELFF. The CDR3 nucleotides read TGTGCCAGCAGCTTAACTGGGAACACCGGGGAGCTGTTTTTT.

This rearrangement joins TRBV6-5 to TRBJ2-6; 7 bases match TRBD1. The J segment lost 0 bases and the V segment lost 6 bases, leaving 2 bases of the junction unmatched. Germline loops: CDR1 MNHEY, CDR2 SVGAGI. This CDR3 spans 15 amino acids. DNA for the CDR3: TGTGCCAGCAGGCGGACAGGCTCTGGGGCCAACGTCCTGACTTTC. Protein sequence: CASRRTGSGANVLTF.

The chain joins TRBV6-5 to TRBJ1-1; a possible D gene is TRBD1 (6 bases). Trimming removed 2 bases at V and 2 bases at J, with 15 bases between. Germline V gene lookup returns CDR1 MNHEY and CDR2 SVGAGI. This CDR3 region has 16 residues. CDR3 in amino acids: CASSYRGRGTNTEAFF. CDR3 bases: TGTGCCAGCAGTTACAGAGGTAGGGGGACCAACACTGAAGCTTTCTTT.

V gene TRBV10-1 combines with J gene TRBJ2-1; tentatively, D is TRBD1 (6 bases). Trimming took off 4 bases at V and 9 bases at J, with 13 bases between the two ends. Per the germline V gene, CDR1 is WNHNN and CDR2 is SYGVQD (reference sequence). The CDR3 sequence is 13 residues long. The CDR3 bases are TGCGCCAGCAGTGTTCAGGGGTCGGGTGAGCAGTTCTTC. Amino acids: CASSVQGSGEQFF.

J is TRBJ2-7 and V is TRBV4-2; 9 positions match TRBD1. Trimming removed 5 bases from V and 1 base from J; junction bases left unmatched: 6. CDR3 length: 15 residues. Germline V gives CDR1 LGHNA, CDR2 YNFKEQ. In nucleotides, the CDR3 is TGTGCCAGCAGCGGACGACAGGGGGAGTCCTACGAGCAGTACTTC. Protein sequence: CASSGRQGESYEQYF.

Comments on this clone: The identical CDR3 is also encoded by other nucleotide sequences in the sample. The chain combines TRBV28 with TRBJ1-2; TRBD1 matches 8 bases. This CDR3 is built from 12 residues. Germline V gives CDR1 MDHEN, CDR2 SYDVKM. V lost 5 bases and J lost 8; bases outside the gene matches: 4. The CDR3 here is CASSRTGRGYTF. The CDR3 DNA follows: TGTGCCAGCAGTCGGACAGGGCGAGGCTACACCTTC.

The V call is TRBV5-1, the J call TRBJ2-2, with D unclear. The length of the CDR3 is 12 residues. The germline V gene encodes CDR1 SGHRS and CDR2 YFSETQ. Trimming pared 4 bases from V and 5 bases from J, leaving 6 bases between. The CDR3 reads CASSRQTGELFF. CDR3 in DNA: TGCGCCAGCAGCCGGCAAACCGGGGAGCTGTTTTTT.

This chain uses TRBV5-1 with TRBJ2-3, with D hard to call. Germline V gives CDR1 SGHRS, CDR2 YFSETQ. V gave up 5 bases and J gave up 2 bases, with 9 bases separating them. The CDR3 runs to 13 residues. CDR3 in amino acids: CASSDGYTDTQYF. DNA for the CDR3: TGCGCCAGCAGTGACGGGTACACAGATACGCAGTATTTT.

The chain couples TRBV19 to TRBJ1-2; TRBD1 agrees at 10 bases. The CDR3 spans 13 residues. Germline V gene data show CDR1 as LNHDA and CDR2 as SQIVND (reference sequence). V was pared by 7 bases and J by 7 bases, with 6 bases of the junction left unmatched. CDR3 region: CASTPGQGFGYTF. The CDR3 DNA is TGTGCCAGTACTCCGGGACAGGGGTTTGGCTACACCTTC.

The V and J genes are TRBV2 and TRBJ2-7, with 10 bases matching TRBD2. CDR3 size: 14 residues. V shed 6 bases and J 3 bases; nucleotides not matched to a gene: 5. Germline values: CDR1 SNHLY, CDR2 FYNNEI. The CDR3 spells CASRASGSFYEQYF. CDR3 sequence (DNA): TGTGCCAGCAGGGCTAGCGGGAGTTTCTACGAGCAGTACTTC.

The chain uses TRBV27 and TRBJ1-2, with unresolved D. The CDR3 is 13 amino acids. Germline assignment: CDR1 MNHEY and CDR2 SMNVEV (reference sequence). V lost 5 bases and J lost 8, with 15 bases in between. The CDR3 region has the DNA TGTGCCAGCAGTCCTACGGGGTATTTCGGCTACACCTTC. Translating it yields CASSPTGYFGYTF.

This chain connects TRBV7-2 to TRBJ2-2, with D unclear. The CDR3 is 11 residues long. Trimming left V 8 bases short and J 6 bases short, with 7 bases between. The germline CDR1 and CDR2 sequences are SGHTA and FQGNSA. As DNA, the CDR3 is TGTGCCAGCGGGCAGGCCGGGGAGCTGTTTTTT. Translating it yields CASGQAGELFF.

This chain uses TRBV28 with TRBJ2-1; TRBD2 matches at 9 bases. Germline CDR1 is MDHEN and CDR2 is SYDVKM. The CDR3 runs 16 residues. Trimming cost V 2 bases and J 12 bases; bases outside gene matches: 14. The CDR3 here is CASSLEGPSGKPGQFF. The CDR3 nucleotides read TGTGCCAGCAGTTTAGAGGGGCCTAGCGGGAAACCGGGGCAGTTCTTC.

Written as DNA, the CDR3 is TGTGCCAGCACCCAGACAGTTTTGGTGAACACTGAAGCTTTCTTT. Residues: CASTQTVLVNTEAFF. The chain is built from TRBV7-2 and TRBJ1-1; perhaps TRBD1 as D (5 bases). Per the germline V gene, CDR1 is SGHTA and CDR2 is FQGNSA. The CDR3 runs to 15 residues. V was clipped by 7 bases and J by 0 bases, with 15 bases between them.

The chain carries TRBV5-1 and TRBJ2-1, with 7 positions matching TRBD1. Germline CDR1 and CDR2: SGHRS and YFSETQ. The CDR3 has 13 amino acids. V gave up 3 bases and J gave up 6 bases; unmatched junction bases: 3. The CDR3 sequence: CASSSRTGNEQFF. The CDR3 bases are TGCGCCAGCAGCTCCCGGACAGGCAATGAGCAGTTCTTC.

The chain couples TRBV18 to TRBJ2-4, with D maybe TRBD1 (5 bases). Between the trimmed V and J ends, which lost 3 bases and 1 base, there was a span of 13 bases. The CDR3 totals 16 residues. The germline CDR1 and CDR2 sequences are KGHSH and LQKENI. Here the CDR3 DNA reads TGTGCCAGCTCACCGCAGGCAGGGTATGCCAAAAACATTCAGTACTTC. Residues: CASSPQAGYAKNIQYF.

The V and J genes are TRBV5-1 and TRBJ1-2; 11 bases fit TRBD1. The V gene's germline CDR1 is SGHRS and CDR2 YFSETQ. Unmatched junction bases numbered 4, after V lost 1 base and J lost 8 bases. The CDR3 contains 14 residues. The CDR3, as DNA: TGCGCCAGCAGCTTGCCGGGACAGGGGGAAGGCTACACCTTC. It encodes CASSLPGQGEGYTF.

The chain employs TRBV30 and TRBJ1-5; no definite D call. This CDR3 has 13 amino acids. V was trimmed by 5 bases and J by 4 bases, leaving 12 bases between them. Germline V gene lookup returns CDR1 GTSNPN and CDR2 SVGIG (reference sequence). The DNA for the CDR3 is TGTGCCTGGGGGCTCCGCGCAAATCAGCCCCAGCATTTT. Protein sequence: CAWGLRANQPQHF.

CDR3 coding DNA: TGTGCCAGCCAAAAGGACGGCTCCGGAAACGAAAAACTGTTTTTT. Amino acid sequence: CASQKDGSGNEKLFF. V and J are TRBV18 and TRBJ1-4; D gene uncertain. The germline V and J ends were trimmed by 8 bases and 8 bases, with 21 bases remaining between them. This CDR3 has 15 residues. Germline CDR1 reads KGHSH; CDR2 reads LQKENI.

This chain joins TRBV30 and TRBJ1-2; maybe TRBD1 (6 bases). Trimming shortened V by 7 bases and J by 6 bases, and 18 bases separated the two germline ends. CDR1 GTSNPN and CDR2 SVGIG come from the germline V gene (reference sequence). This CDR3 is 13 amino acids long. CDR3 amino acids: CASKGVGLDGYTF. The CDR3 region has the DNA TGTGCCTCAAAGGGGGTGGGGCTCGATGGCTACACCTTC.

The genes are TRBV19 and TRBJ2-4, with 8 bases that match TRBD2. J lost 1 base, V lost 5 bases, and 7 bases had no gene match. The CDR3 sequence is 16 residues long. CDR1 LNHDA and CDR2 SQIVND come from the germline V gene (reference sequence). CDR3 bases: TGTGCCAGTAGTGTGACTAGCGTGCTGGCCAAAAACATTCAGTACTTC. Translation gives CASSVTSVLAKNIQYF.

The chain is built from TRBV11-2 and TRBJ2-3, with 12 bases identical to TRBD1. Germline-derived CDR1 and CDR2 are SGHAT and FQNNGV. The CDR3 runs 16 residues. The V and J ends lost 4 bases and 0 bases, in that order; junction bases with no gene match: 2. The CDR3 DNA is TGTGCCAGCAGCTCGGGACAGGGGGCTAGCACAGATACGCAGTATTTT. Its translation: CASSSGQGASTDTQYF. Drawing the rest from reference TRBV11-2 and TRBJ2-3, the complete variable domain is EAGVAQSPRYKIIEKRQSVAFWCNPISGHATLYWYQQILGQGPKLLIQFQNNGVVDDSQLPKDRFSAERLKGVDSTLKIQPAKLEDSAVYLCASSSGQGASTDTQYFGPGTRLTVL.